This record looks at one T cell receptor (beta chain) sequence and its context. Antigen: not known. Use of 60 Vbeta and 13 Jbeta primers characterized the PCR. In the source study's methods: In a later analysis, of some 80 million unique beta chains, around 9.9 million appeared in at least two donors. Sequencing was performed with immunoSEQ multiplex PCR; in TCRdb, only in-frame clones are kept and a portion is missing. V, J and clone size are taken as reported in that table, and D and trimming were inferred from the DNA itself. Its table records around 75,000 clones. The source of the sample is a study of cytomegalovirus exposure and HLA in healthy donors. Study observations and caveats: In a later analysis, TCR beta V- and J-gene trimming was associated with a missense DCLRE1C variant. Later analysis found that TCR beta chains associated with HLA were more clonally expanded than other, equally common chains. Within the data, a cluster of highly shared sequence variants was likely a sequencing artifact.

The CDR3 extends over 13 amino acids. Germline V gives CDR1 SEHNR, CDR2 FQNEAQ (reference sequence). V shed 5 bases and J 7 bases; nucleotides not matched to a gene: 3. This chain connects TRBV7-9 to TRBJ1-1; 11 bases map to TRBD1. Sequenced input: PBMCs. This receptor was identified in a man aged 35 to 55 in good health and CMV-seronegative. The CDR3 region is CASSLGQGGEAFF. The CDR3 bases are TGTGCCAGCAGCCTGGGACAGGGGGGTGAAGCTTTCTTT.